The 9 T cell receptor beta chains below all came from one sample that was sequenced in a study of neurological immune-mediated disorders. TCRdb reprocessed the 5' RACE reads with MiXCR, giving one entry per CDR3 protein. The sample shows around 14,000 distinct CDR3 sequences, about 6.8% of them seen only once. Sequencing was carried out using CD8+ T cells from blood. Source of these receptors: a middle-aged woman in good health.

The sample holds many counts of this clonotype. The chain's CDR3 is CSARGGGVRGYTF. The CDR3 DNA is TGCAGTGCTAGAGGGGGCGGGGTCCGGGGCTACACCTTC. The chain combines TRBV20-1 with TRBJ1-2; the D gene is possibly TRBD1 (5 bases). The germline CDR1 and CDR2 sequences are DFQATT and SNEGSKA (reference sequence). V lost 1 base, J lost 8 bases, and 14 bases lay in between. The CDR3 is made up of 13 amino acids.

This clonotype was picked up many times. The V and J genes are TRBV25-1 and TRBJ2-2, with 7 bases that match TRBD1. The V and J ends lost 2 bases and 3 bases, in that order; junction bases with no gene match: 0. Per the germline V gene, CDR1 is MGHDK and CDR2 is SYGVNS. The length of the CDR3 is 14 residues. CDR3 nucleotides: TGTGCCAGCAGTGAACAGGGGGACACCGGGGAGCTGTTTTTT. Residues: CASSEQGDTGELFF. Drawing the rest from reference TRBV25-1 and TRBJ2-2, the complete variable domain is EADIYQTPRYLVIGTGKKITLECSQTMGHDKMYWYQQDPGMELHLIHYSYGVNSTEKGDLSSESTVSRIRTEHFPLTLESARPSHTSQYLCASSEQGDTGELFFGEGSRLTVL.

This clonotype was seen repeatedly, ten times or more. The chain joins TRBV7-3 to TRBJ1-6, with 7 bases fitting TRBD1. The CDR3 sequence is 13 residues long. J was trimmed by 10 bases and V by 2 bases; bases with no gene match: 2. In germline, CDR1 is SGHTA, CDR2 FQGTGA. This CDR3 is CASSLAGGSPLHF. The CDR3 region has the DNA TGTGCCAGCAGCTTAGCAGGGGGATCACCCCTCCACTTT.

The chain links TRBV29-1 to TRBJ1-3; 9 bases are a match to TRBD1. The V and J ends lost 7 bases and 8 bases, in that order; junction bases with no gene match: 12. Germline lookup yields CDR1 SQVTM and CDR2 ANQGSEA. The CDR3 runs 14 residues. The CDR3 DNA is TGCAGCGCCTCAGCCGGGACAGGGCTGCACACCATATATTTT. This gives the protein CSASAGTGLHTIYF.

By share, this clonotype ranks as medium-sized (0.01 to 0.1%). V and J are TRBV5-4 and TRBJ2-3; 11 positions agree with TRBD2. This CDR3 has 16 amino acids. Germline CDR1 reads SGHNT; CDR2 reads YYREEE (reference sequence). J lost 1 base, V lost 4 bases, and 5 bases had no gene match. CDR3 sequence (DNA): TGTGCCAGCAGCGGCGCACTAGCGGGGGGCACAGATACGCAGTATTTT. Translating gives CASSGALAGGTDTQYF.

This clonotype was counted at least ten times. This chain links TRBV4-1 with TRBJ1-1, with D uncertain. CDR3 size: 14 residues. Germline loops: CDR1 MGHRA, CDR2 YSYEKL. V lost 1 base and J lost 8, with 14 bases in between. In nucleotides, the CDR3 is TGCGCCAGCAGCCAAGGTAGGCAGGTCGCCGAAGCTTTCTTT. This encodes CASSQGRQVAEAFF.

This clonotype was found many times. This rearrangement joins TRBV6-4 to TRBJ2-5; no clear D gene. Germline V gene data show CDR1 as MRHNA and CDR2 as SNTAGT. The V end was cut by 6 bases, the J end by 4 bases, with 12 bases between. The CDR3 sequence is 13 residues long. The CDR3 region has the DNA TGTGCCAGCAGCGGCCCGGTGGGAGAGACCCAGTACTTC. Translation: CASSGPVGETQYF.

This clonotype was counted many times. CDR3 bases: TGCAGTGCTAGTCTGTCGGCGAGCAATCAGCCCCAGCATTTT. This gives the protein CSASLSASNQPQHF. This chain uses TRBV20-1 with TRBJ1-5; no definite D call. CDR1 and CDR2 (germline): DFQATT, SNEGSKA (reference sequence). Trimming took 3 bases from V and 1 from J, leaving 10 bases between them. The CDR3 covers 14 residues.

This clonotype was seen repeatedly, ten times or more. This sequence joins TRBV3-1 and TRBJ2-5; TRBD2 aligns across 12 bases. CDR1 and CDR2 (germline): LGHDT, YNNKEL (reference sequence). Losses at the gene ends were 2 bases for V and 5 bases for J; bases not matched to a gene: 12. The CDR3 contains 18 residues. Here the CDR3 reads CASSQRYRTSGKKETQYF. CDR3 bases: TGTGCCAGCAGCCAACGGTACCGGACTAGCGGGAAAAAGGAGACCCAGTACTTC.